These 23 T cell receptor beta chains share one sample of origin, sequenced in a study of cytomegalovirus exposure and HLA in healthy donors. The PCR employed 60 Vbeta primers together with 13 Jbeta primers. TCRdb's table, derived via immunoSEQ multiplex PCR, lists solely in-frame clones and lacks some. The table includes about 91,000 clones, approximately 86% detected once. Sequencing was performed on PBMCs. The source is a man aged 30 to 39 in good health and CMV-seropositive.

The chain is built from TRBV5-1 and TRBJ1-4, with D hard to call. The length of the CDR3 is 15 residues. CDR1 SGHRS and CDR2 YFSETQ come from the germline V gene. V gave up 0 bases and J gave up 4 bases, with 10 bases separating them. CDR3 protein: CASSLGYNSNEKLFF. The CDR3 DNA sequence: TGCGCCAGCAGCTTGGGATACAACAGTAATGAAAAACTGTTTTTT.

This chain uses TRBV7-6 with TRBJ1-5; D unclear. V was trimmed by 4 bases and J by 9 bases, leaving 13 bases between them. This CDR3 spans 13 amino acids. CDR1 is SGHVS and CDR2 is FNYEAQ in the germline V gene. CDR3 region: CASSSTLHGPQHF. The CDR3 region has the DNA TGTGCCAGCAGCTCAACCCTTCACGGGCCCCAGCATTTT.

CDR3 DNA: TGTGCCAGCACCCTCGGCATCGCTAGCGGGAGGAGTGGGGAGCTGTTTTTT. The encoded protein is CASTLGIASGRSGELFF. The rearrangement uses TRBV4-2 and TRBJ2-2; 11 bases align to TRBD2. This CDR3 has 17 residues. Unmatched junction bases numbered 15, after V lost 7 bases and J lost 8 bases. The germline V gene has CDR1 LGHNA and CDR2 YNFKEQ.

The chain couples TRBV5-4 to TRBJ2-7; TRBD2 matches at 10 bases. V shed 2 bases, J shed 6 bases, and the junction held 8 bases outside the gene matches. Per germline, CDR1 SGHNT and CDR2 YYREEE (reference sequence). CDR3 size: 15 residues. The CDR3 nucleotides are TGTGCCAGCAGCTTAGGGGGGGTAGCGGGAGGCGAGCAGTACTTC. Amino acids: CASSLGGVAGGEQYF.

This sequence joins TRBV28 and TRBJ2-7; tentative D call: TRBD1 (6 bases). V lost 5 bases, J lost 1 base, and 12 bases lay in between. Germline V gene data show CDR1 as MDHEN and CDR2 as SYDVKM. This CDR3 comprises 14 residues. CDR3 DNA sequence: TGTGCCAGCAGTCTCAGACAGGTTTCCTACGAGCAGTACTTC. This gives the protein CASSLRQVSYEQYF.

This chain links TRBV30 with TRBJ2-3; 10 positions match TRBD2. After removal of 3 bases from V and 4 bases from J, the junction contained 4 bases not matched to a gene. The germline gives CDR1 GTSNPN, CDR2 SVGIG (reference sequence). The CDR3 is 14 amino acids. The CDR3 region is CAWSRTSGPDTQYF. The CDR3 DNA reads TGTGCCTGGAGCCGGACTAGCGGCCCAGATACGCAGTATTTT. Variable domain in full (rest from reference TRBV30 and TRBJ2-3): SQTIHQWPATLVQPVGSPLSLECTVEGTSNPNLYWYRQAAGRGLQLLFYSVGIGQISSEVPQNLSASRPQDRQFILSSKKLLLSDSGFYLCAWSRTSGPDTQYFGPGTRLTVL.

This rearrangement joins TRBV5-4 to TRBJ2-1; weak D call: TRBD2 (5 bases). Per germline, CDR1 SGHNT and CDR2 YYREEE (reference sequence). The V gene lost 0 bases and the J gene lost 6 bases, with 7 bases spanning the gap. The CDR3 has 13 residues. The DNA for the CDR3 is TGTGCCAGCAGCTTGGTCCTAGCCAATGAGCAGTTCTTC. It is translated as CASSLVLANEQFF.

The chain employs TRBV5-6 and TRBJ2-2; 9 bases line up with TRBD1. The trim removed 4 bases at V and 3 bases at J, leaving 7 bases unmatched. Looked up from germline, CDR1 is SGHDT and CDR2 is YYEEEE. This CDR3 contains 16 residues. In DNA, the CDR3 is TGTGCCAGCAGCCGATCACAGGGGGCGTACACCGGGGAGCTGTTTTTT. Amino acid sequence: CASSRSQGAYTGELFF.

The V call is TRBV13, the J call TRBJ2-7; 14 bases align to TRBD2. The CDR3 length is 14 residues. After removal of 5 bases from V and 7 bases from J, the junction contained 4 bases not matched to a gene. CDR1 PRHDT and CDR2 FYEKMQ come from the germline V gene (reference sequence). The DNA for the CDR3 is TGTGCCAGCAGCCCAAGACTAGCGGGGGGGGAGCAGTACTTC. Its protein is CASSPRLAGGEQYF. The variable domain in full, with the rest retrieved from reference TRBV13 and TRBJ2-7, is AAGVIQSPRHLIKEKRETATLKCYPIPRHDTVYWYQQGPGQDPQFLISFYEKMQSDKGSIPDRFSAQQFSDYHSELNMSSLELGDSALYFCASSPRLAGGEQYFGPGTRLTVT.

This clone was counted once. The chain has TRBV19 and TRBJ1-5; 7 nucleotides align to TRBD1. J lost 5 bases, V lost 5 bases, and 9 bases had no gene match. In germline, CDR1 is LNHDA, CDR2 SQIVND (reference sequence). This CDR3 has 15 residues. The CDR3 loop is CASSRILGGHQPQHF. CDR3 in DNA: TGTGCCAGTAGTCGGATACTAGGGGGCCATCAGCCCCAGCATTTT.

V and J are TRBV7-2 and TRBJ1-5; a weak D match, TRBD1 (5 bases). This CDR3 is built from 15 residues. Germline CDR1 is SGHTA and CDR2 is FQGNSA. The V and J ends lost 7 bases and 5 bases respectively, with 18 bases between them. The CDR3 DNA reads TGTGCCAGCACCCTGCAGGGCTGGGCCGATCAGCCCCAGCATTTT. Its translation is CASTLQGWADQPQHF.

J is TRBJ2-5 and V is TRBV29-1; 9 bases line up with TRBD1. Per the germline V gene, CDR1 is SQVTM and CDR2 is ANQGSEA. This CDR3 has 15 amino acids. J gave up 1 base and V 0 bases, and 3 bases lay outside the gene matches. This CDR3 is CSVEDLGQGQETQYF. The CDR3 coding sequence is TGCAGCGTTGAAGATCTGGGACAGGGCCAAGAGACCCAGTACTTC.

This clone was counted a few times. The chain links TRBV28 to TRBJ2-3; 7 nucleotides agree with TRBD2. J gave up 2 bases and V 7 bases, and 9 bases lay outside the gene matches. Germline CDR1 and CDR2: MDHEN and SYDVKM. The CDR3 sequence is 15 residues long. The CDR3 DNA is TGTGCCAGCAAAGGCTTCCGACTAGCCACAGATACGCAGTATTTT. Amino acid sequence: CASKGFRLATDTQYF. The full variable domain, in which reference TRBV28 and TRBJ2-3 provide the parts outside the CDR3, is DVKVTQSSRYLVKRTGEKVFLECVQDMDHENMFWYRQDPGLGLRLIYFSYDVKMKEKGDIPEGYSVSREKKERFSLILESASTNQTSMYLCASKGFRLATDTQYFGPGTRLTVL.

J is TRBJ1-1 and V is TRBV4-1; D unclear. The V and J ends lost 4 bases and 1 base respectively, with 16 bases between them. The length of the CDR3 is 16 residues. Germline CDR1 reads MGHRA; CDR2 reads YSYEKL. In nucleotides, the CDR3 is TGCGCCAGCAGCCCCTGGGCCCCTCTCACGAACACTGAAGCTTTCTTT. This encodes CASSPWAPLTNTEAFF.

V is TRBV5-1 and J is TRBJ1-1; D unresolved. The CDR3 runs to 13 residues. Germline values: CDR1 SGHRS, CDR2 YFSETQ. V dropped 1 base and J dropped 6 bases, with 10 bases sitting between them. The CDR3 coding sequence is TGCGCCAGCAGCTTGTCTGAACTGTCTGAAGCTTTCTTT. Its protein product is CASSLSELSEAFF.

The chain combines TRBV18 with TRBJ1-5; tentative D call: TRBD1 (5 bases). Germline V gene sequence: CDR1 KGHSH, CDR2 LQKENI. V lost 2 bases to trimming and J lost 0 bases, with 14 bases between them. The CDR3 extends over 17 amino acids. CDR3 amino acids: CASSPRGGFNSNQPQHF. CDR3 sequence (DNA): TGTGCCAGCTCACCAAGGGGAGGCTTCAATAGCAATCAGCCCCAGCATTTT.

In this sample, this clone turned up a few times. This chain links TRBV9 with TRBJ1-2; 9 bases match TRBD1. Germline V gives CDR1 SGDLS, CDR2 YYNGEE. The CDR3 extends over 18 amino acids. V dropped 3 bases and J dropped 0; count of bases not matched to a gene: 12. The CDR3 loop is CASSGLGQGNNPNYGYTF. The CDR3 bases are TGTGCCAGCAGCGGATTAGGACAGGGGAATAATCCTAACTATGGCTACACCTTC.

J is TRBJ2-5 and V is TRBV28; possibly TRBD1 for D (5 bases). CDR3 length equals 17 residues. V shed 1 base and J shed 4 bases, with 19 bases lying between them. Germline V gene sequence: CDR1 MDHEN, CDR2 SYDVKM. DNA for the CDR3: TGTGCCAGCAGTTTATTCACGGAGCAGGGCTACGGAGAGACCCAGTACTTC. As protein: CASSLFTEQGYGETQYF.

This clone was seen a single time. This chain links TRBV7-9 with TRBJ1-2; D is possibly TRBD1 (5 bases). Per germline, CDR1 SEHNR and CDR2 FQNEAQ (reference sequence). With 3 bases removed from V and 3 bases from J, the gap between germline ends came to 11 bases. This CDR3 has 14 residues. CDR3: CASSFGGEDYGYTF. CDR3 DNA sequence: TGTGCCAGCAGCTTCGGAGGGGAGGACTATGGCTACACCTTC.

This clone has more than one count but fewer than ten. The rearrangement links TRBV7-6 to TRBJ1-2; TRBD1 is a possible D gene (5 bases). Trimming shortened V by 11 bases and J by 7 bases, and 14 bases separated the two germline ends. CDR3 length: 11 amino acids. Germline V CDR1 and CDR2: SGHVS, FNYEAQ. The CDR3 DNA follows: TGTGCCGTAGCGGGACCAGGTGGCTACACCTTC. Amino acids: CAVAGPGGYTF.

The genes are TRBV28 and TRBJ1-1; 7 nucleotides align to TRBD1. CDR1 MDHEN and CDR2 SYDVKM come from the germline V gene. CDR3 length equals 11 residues. The ends lost 10 bases at V and 11 bases at J; junction bases unmatched: 10. The CDR3 sequence: CATFLAGGAFF. Written as DNA, the CDR3 is TGTGCCACCTTCCTCGCAGGGGGTGCTTTCTTT.

The count of this clone is one. The chain has TRBV27 and TRBJ1-1; 9 bases are a match to TRBD1. Germline assignment: CDR1 MNHEY and CDR2 SMNVEV (reference sequence). Unmatched junction bases numbered 16, after V lost 5 bases and J lost 6 bases. The CDR3 consists of 17 residues. This chain's CDR3 is CASSNDRGQGWGPEAFF. The DNA for the CDR3 is TGTGCCAGCAGTAACGACCGAGGACAGGGGTGGGGGCCTGAAGCTTTCTTT.

This CDR3 reads CASSVGGHSGANVLTF. CDR3 sequence (DNA): TGTGCCAGCAGCGTAGGAGGGCACTCTGGGGCCAACGTCCTGACTTTC. This sequence joins TRBV9 and TRBJ2-6; possibly TRBD2 for D (5 bases). This CDR3 is 16 amino acids long. Germline V lookup: CDR1 SGDLS, CDR2 YYNGEE. Between the trimmed V and J ends, which lost 0 bases and 0 bases, there was a span of 7 bases.